This TCR beta chain was identified in a study of blood T cells in healthy people across ages. The trim removed 8 bases at V and 5 bases at J, leaving 3 bases unmatched. Per the germline V gene, CDR1 is SGHNT and CDR2 is YENEEA. The CDR3 spans 12 residues. A second PCR, run for about 6 to 11 cycles, used a sample-barcoded 5' primer plus a J-beta primer mix. TCRdb reprocessed the 5' RACE reads via MiXCR and lists one record per CDR3 protein. This sample has about 680,000 distinct CDR3 sequences, with 49% found just once. This TCR was recovered from a woman in her sixties in good health. The sequencing input was blood. The genes are TRBV11-3 and TRBJ2-1, with 7 bases identical to TRBD1. The CDR3 bases are TGTGCCAGCCAACAGGGGAACAATGAGCAGTTCTTC. Protein product: CASQQGNNEQFF.